This T cell receptor (beta chain) is drawn from a study of cytomegalovirus exposure and HLA in healthy donors. The CDR3 sequence is 14 residues long. Germline V gene sequence: CDR1 MDHEN, CDR2 SYDVKM. Trimming took off 5 bases at V and 0 bases at J, with 7 bases between the two ends. Repertoires were generated with immunoSEQ multiplex PCR, while TCRdb's copy carries only in-frame clones and drops some. The sample shows 200,000 to 250,000 clones, over 70% of them seen only once. Sequenced: PBMCs. This clonotype was obtained from a woman aged 30 to 39 in good health and CMV-seropositive. The V gene is TRBV28, the J gene TRBJ1-4; unclear D gene. The CDR3 reads CASSRTSTNEKLFF. CDR3 bases: TGTGCCAGCAGTCGGACGTCAACTAATGAAAAACTGTTTTTT.